The count of the clone carrying this T cell receptor (beta chain) is one. Its antigen is as yet unknown. The CDR3 runs 13 residues. From germline, CDR1 is SEHNR and CDR2 FQNEAQ (reference sequence). The V end lost 5 bases, the J end lost 5 bases, and 12 bases lay between the germline ends. Random hexamers were used to reverse transcribe the RNA input (about 0.5 to 1 ug). TCRdb independently ran MiXCR on the immunoSEQ multiplex PCR reads; one entry per CDR3 protein. Counted here are roughly 100,000 distinct CDR3 sequences, less than 95% occurring once; the ten biggest clones make up about 0.41%. The sample is drawn from a study of CD8 T cells in Susac syndrome. Study findings and constraints: The total CD8+ repertoires yielded about 15 Susac-specific public clones and the CD8+ TEMRA repertoires yielded about 5.

CD8+ and CD4+ T cells from blood underwent TCR beta sequencing. Negative isolation yielded the CD8+ and CD4+ T cells, while FACS enriched the TEMRA cells. The material sequenced was CD8+ T cells from PBMCs. The chain combines TRBV7-9 with TRBJ2-5, with D tentatively TRBD1 (5 bases). This sequence originates from a human donor with Susac syndrome. Here the CDR3 DNA reads TGTGCCAGCAGCCAGGGAAGTTTGGAGACCCAGTACTTC. It codes for CASSQGSLETQYF.